The entry below gives a single T cell receptor beta chain sequence along with its context. This specimen comes from a study of T cell changes during pregnancy in multiple sclerosis. The V gene's germline CDR1 is SGDLS and CDR2 YYNGEE. With 3 bases clipped from V and 2 bases from J, the junction kept 15 bases outside the gene matches. The CDR3 extends over 19 amino acids. The protocol was immunoSEQ multiplex PCR, while the TCRdb copy is restricted to in-frame clones and leaves out a portion. The sample lists about 20,000 clones, around nine tenths occurring once. V and J are TRBV9 and TRBJ2-7, with 12 positions matching TRBD2. The sequences come from CD8+ T cells from peripheral blood mononuclear cells, collected in the second trimester of pregnancy. The clonotype originates from a female donor in good health, enrolled as a control in a pregnancy study. The CDR3 is CASSGSTSGSELRPYEQYF. The DNA for the CDR3 is TGTGCCAGCAGCGGGTCGACTAGCGGGAGTGAATTACGACCCTACGAGCAGTACTTC.